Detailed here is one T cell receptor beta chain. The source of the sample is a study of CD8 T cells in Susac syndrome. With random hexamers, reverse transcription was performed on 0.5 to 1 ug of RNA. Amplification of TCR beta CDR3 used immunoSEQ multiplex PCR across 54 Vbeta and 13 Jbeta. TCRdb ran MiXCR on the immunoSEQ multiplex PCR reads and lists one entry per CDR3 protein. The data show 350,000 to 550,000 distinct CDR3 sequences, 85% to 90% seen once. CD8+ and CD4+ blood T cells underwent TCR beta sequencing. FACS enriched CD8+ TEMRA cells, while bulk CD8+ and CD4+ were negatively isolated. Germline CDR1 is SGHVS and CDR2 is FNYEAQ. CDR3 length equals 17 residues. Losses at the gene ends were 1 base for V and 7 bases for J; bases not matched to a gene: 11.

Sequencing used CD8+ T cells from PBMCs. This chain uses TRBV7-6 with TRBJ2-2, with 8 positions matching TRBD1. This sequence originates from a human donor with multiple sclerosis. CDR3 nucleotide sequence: TGTGCCAGCAGCTTAGAGCCAGGGACAGGATTAGGCGGGGAGCTGTTTTTT. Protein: CASSLEPGTGLGGELFF.